This paragraph covers one T cell receptor (beta chain) sequence. The data derive from a study of T cell changes during pregnancy in multiple sclerosis. Generated by immunoSEQ multiplex PCR, the TCRdb table keeps only in-frame clones and is missing some. This table holds some 45,000 clones, approximately 91% found once. This CDR3 has 13 residues. The sequencing used CD4+ T cells from peripheral blood mononuclear cells, collected after pregnancy. The chain joins TRBV21-1 to TRBJ1-2. TRBV21-1 is listed as a pseudogene. This clonotype was sampled from a female donor in good health, enrolled as a control in a pregnancy study. The CDR3: CASSKGVGGGYTF. The CDR3 DNA follows: TGTGCCAGCAGCAAAGGTGTAGGCGGTGGCTACACCTTC.